Following are 12 T cell receptor beta chains from one sample sequenced in a study of blood T cells in healthy people across ages. Primed by a sample-barcoded 5' primer and a J-beta primer mix, a second PCR proceeded for roughly 6 to 12 cycles. TCRdb processed the 5' RACE reads anew with MiXCR; each CDR3 protein has one entry. The table includes about 1.8 million distinct CDR3 sequences, 49% detected once. Sequenced sample: blood. The receptor source for this set is a middle-aged woman in good health.

The rearrangement uses TRBV10-1 and TRBJ2-3, with 9 bases matching TRBD1. Germline assignment: CDR1 WNHNN and CDR2 SYGVQD (reference sequence). The CDR3 length is 16 residues. The J segment lost 2 bases and the V segment lost 6 bases, leaving 9 bases of the junction unmatched. CDR3 bases: TGCGCCAGCAGCTCCTTGACAGGGGGGTACACAGATACGCAGTATTTT. As protein: CASSSLTGGYTDTQYF.

The gene calls are TRBV7-2 and TRBJ2-5; D tentatively fits TRBD1 or TRBD2 (6 bases each). V was cut by 5 bases and J by 2 bases, with 18 bases left in between. Germline V gene sequence: CDR1 SGHTA, CDR2 FQGNSA. The CDR3 runs to 16 residues. CDR3 DNA: TGTGCCAGCAGCCCCCAGGTCGGGGGCCATCAAGAGACCCAGTACTTC. Residues: CASSPQVGGHQETQYF.

The rearrangement links TRBV20-1 to TRBJ2-7, with D possibly being TRBD1 or TRBD2 (5 bases each). The CDR3 extends over 10 amino acids. Trimming stripped 2 bases from V and 10 bases from J, with 9 bases between. Germline loops: CDR1 DFQATT, CDR2 SNEGSKA (reference sequence). CDR3 in DNA: TGCAGTGCTAGAACGGGGCTCCAGTACTTC. It codes for CSARTGLQYF.

This clonotype appeared once. V gene TRBV20-1 combines with J gene TRBJ2-3; weak D call: TRBD1 (5 bases). CDR1 is DFQATT and CDR2 is SNEGSKA in the germline V gene (reference sequence). There are 15 residues in the CDR3. V was clipped by 5 bases and J by 3 bases, with 18 bases between them. CDR3 in DNA: TGCAGTGCTGACCCTGGCCAGGGAAAAACAGATACGCAGTATTTT. Residues: CSADPGQGKTDTQYF.

The chain carries TRBV24-1 and TRBJ2-3; TRBD2 agrees at 7 bases. This CDR3 spans 16 amino acids. V dropped 4 bases and J dropped 2; count of bases not matched to a gene: 8. Germline CDR1 and CDR2: KGHDR and SFDVKD. CDR3 in amino acids: CATSEWQSGATDTQYF. The CDR3 nucleotides read TGTGCCACCAGTGAATGGCAGAGCGGGGCCACAGATACGCAGTATTTT.

The chain employs TRBV9 and TRBJ2-5; weak D call: TRBD2 (6 bases). V lost 3 bases and J 3 bases, leaving 18 bases between the germline ends. This CDR3 is built from 16 residues. Germline V gene data show CDR1 as SGDLS and CDR2 as YYNGEE. The CDR3 region is CASSGLTGTDKETQYF. For the CDR3, the DNA is TGTGCCAGCAGCGGATTAACCGGGACTGACAAAGAGACCCAGTACTTC.

The chain carries TRBV20-1 and TRBJ2-5; 11 bases align to TRBD1. V shed 4 bases and J 4 bases; nucleotides not matched to a gene: 8. Germline CDR1 reads DFQATT; CDR2 reads SNEGSKA (reference sequence). This CDR3 has 15 amino acids. CDR3 DNA: TGCAGTGCTAACCCACCGGACAGGGGGCTAGAGACCCAGTACTTC. It is translated as CSANPPDRGLETQYF.

In this sample, this clonotype turned up many times. J is TRBJ2-5 and V is TRBV9; 8 nucleotides align to TRBD2. The ends lost 2 bases at V and 2 bases at J; junction bases unmatched: 5. Per germline, CDR1 SGDLS and CDR2 YYNGEE. The CDR3 has 15 amino acids. As DNA, the CDR3 is TGTGCCAGCAGCGTTGCGGGGGGCCTACAAGAGACCCAGTACTTC. Translating it yields CASSVAGGLQETQYF.

V usage is TRBV9 and J usage is TRBJ2-1; the match to TRBD2 covers 9 bases. Germline values: CDR1 SGDLS, CDR2 YYNGEE. The CDR3 is 16 residues long. Losses at the gene ends were 0 bases for V and 5 bases for J; bases not matched to a gene: 6. The CDR3 DNA reads TGTGCCAGCAGCGTAGAAGGGCTAGCGGGGAACAATGAGCAGTTCTTC. It translates to CASSVEGLAGNNEQFF. Based on the CDR3 plus reference TRBV9 and TRBJ2-1, the full variable domain is DSGVTQTPKHLITATGQRVTLRCSPRSGDLSVYWYQQSLDQGLQFLIQYYNGEERAKGNILERFSAQQFPDLHSELNLSSLELGDSALYFCASSVEGLAGNNEQFFGPGTRLTVL.

The sample holds a few counts of this clonotype. The chain couples TRBV4-3 to TRBJ2-5; no clear D. Germline lookup yields CDR1 LGHNA and CDR2 YSLEER. V lost 5 bases to trimming and J lost 5 bases, with 15 bases between them. The CDR3 is 14 residues long. CDR3 protein: CASSSTGRDETQYF. DNA for the CDR3: TGCGCCAGCAGCTCTACGGGCCGTGACGAGACCCAGTACTTC.

This sequence joins TRBV12-3 or TRBV12-4 and TRBJ1-1; 11 bases map to TRBD1. J lost 0 bases, V lost 5 bases, and 5 bases had no gene match. There are 16 residues in the CDR3. CDR3 coding DNA: TGTGCCAGCAGTAGGACAGGGGGCAGGGTGAACACTGAAGCTTTCTTT. It codes for CASSRTGGRVNTEAFF.

This clonotype was observed a few times. The chain couples TRBV7-6 to TRBJ2-7; 11 bases agree with TRBD2. The CDR3 spans 17 residues. Looked up from germline, CDR1 is SGHVS and CDR2 is FNYEAQ. The trim removed 7 bases at V and 1 base at J, leaving 12 bases unmatched. Here the CDR3 reads CASTLSPSGGTSYEQYF. CDR3 in DNA: TGTGCCAGCACCCTAAGTCCTAGCGGGGGGACTTCCTACGAGCAGTACTTC.